This TCR beta chain was identified in a study of post-analysis software for immune sequencing data. Turning to this clonotype: Its specificity is not known.

Study-wide results and caveats: Patients used roughly five TRBV segments, including TRBV5-6, TRBV5-1 and TRBV20-1, more often than controls.

Built from TCR beta cDNA, the libraries had unique molecular identifiers in them. TCRdb reanalysed the PCR reads using MiXCR and keeps one entry per CDR3 protein. The profile shows roughly 800,000 distinct CDR3 sequences, about 45% of them singletons. CDR3 size: 11 residues. Per germline, CDR1 GTSNPN and CDR2 SVGIG (reference sequence). V dropped 4 bases and J dropped 10 bases, with 11 bases sitting between them. The specimen was blood. The chain carries TRBV30 and TRBJ2-1; D unresolved. The TCR was taken from a girl aged 10 to 17 with multiple sclerosis. The CDR3 DNA sequence: TGTGCCTGGAAACTGGGTTTGGAGCAGTTCTTC. Its protein is CAWKLGLEQFF.